This T cell receptor (beta chain) stems from a study of T cells in tuberculosis. Specified time point: new active TB diagnosis, blood taken before or within 7 days of starting treatment. V lost 4 bases and J lost 0, with 10 bases in between. CDR3 size: 15 residues. CDR1 is SEHNR and CDR2 is FQNEAQ in the germline V gene (reference sequence). The method was immunoSEQ multiplex PCR; TCRdb's version includes in-frame clones alone and lacks a portion of them. The data hold about 34,000 clones, with 90% to 95% observed a single time. The specimen comprised PBMCs, sampled at tuberculosis diagnosis. The rearrangement joins TRBV7-9 to TRBJ1-5; D might be TRBD1 (6 bases). The sequence came from an adult with tuberculosis. CDR3 bases: TGTGCCAGCAGCTCGGACAGCTATAGCAATCAGCCCCAGCATTTT. Its translation: CASSSDSYSNQPQHF.